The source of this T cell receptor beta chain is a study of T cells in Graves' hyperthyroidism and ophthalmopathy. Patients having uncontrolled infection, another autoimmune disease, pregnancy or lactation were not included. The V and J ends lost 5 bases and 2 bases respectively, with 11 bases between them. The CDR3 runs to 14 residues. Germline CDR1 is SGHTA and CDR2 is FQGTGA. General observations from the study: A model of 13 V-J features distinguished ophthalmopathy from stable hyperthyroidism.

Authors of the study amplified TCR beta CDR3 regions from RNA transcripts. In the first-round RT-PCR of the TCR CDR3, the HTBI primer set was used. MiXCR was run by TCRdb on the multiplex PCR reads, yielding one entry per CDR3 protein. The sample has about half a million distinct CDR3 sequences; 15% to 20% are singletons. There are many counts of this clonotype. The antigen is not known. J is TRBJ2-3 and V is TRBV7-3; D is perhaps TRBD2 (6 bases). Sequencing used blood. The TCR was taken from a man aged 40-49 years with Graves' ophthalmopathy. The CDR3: CASSPSGLTDTQYF. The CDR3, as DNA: TGTGCCAGCAGCCCCAGCGGGCTCACAGATACGCAGTATTTT.